This T cell receptor (beta chain) was obtained from a study of blood T cell repertoires in COVID-19. In the study overall: The United States, Italy and Spain provided the acute and convalescent COVID-19 samples. Nucleic acid was either cDNA or gDNA, and it came from T cells, B-cell-depleted T cells, or PBMCs.

V was pared by 4 bases and J by 8 bases, with 7 bases of the junction left unmatched. The CDR3 spans 15 residues. Germline V CDR1 and CDR2: LGHDT, YNNKEL (reference sequence). Original data processing: Reference gene primer amplification gave estimated nucleated cell counts. Profiling relied on immunoSEQ multiplex PCR, and the TCRdb table lists in-frame clones only, not all of them. Clone size and the V and J calls come from that table; the DNA yielded D and trimming. This table has about 260,000 clones, roughly four fifths appearing once. This TCR came from a woman between 45 and 60 years old who had recovered from COVID-19. J is TRBJ2-1 and V is TRBV3-1 (or the pseudogene TRBV3-2); 11 bases fit TRBD2. Sequencing was done on a sample of peripheral blood. CDR3 sequence: CASSPTSGIGDEQFF. The CDR3 nucleotides are TGTGCCAGCAGCCCGACTAGCGGGATTGGGGATGAGCAGTTCTTC.